The next 16 T cell receptor beta chains were all read from a single sample in a study of neurological immune-mediated disorders. TCRdb re-called the 5' RACE reads with MiXCR, one entry per CDR3 protein. The sample records tens of thousands of distinct CDR3 sequences, 3% to 4.5% being singletons. What was sequenced was PBMCs. The receptors come from a woman in her twenties or thirties with multiple sclerosis.

This clonotype was recorded at least ten times. This rearrangement joins TRBV29-1 to TRBJ1-3; D gene unclear. Germline lookup yields CDR1 SQVTM and CDR2 ANQGSEA. This CDR3 region has 12 residues. Trimming cost V 6 bases and J 4 bases, with 10 bases left between them. The CDR3 coding sequence is TGCAGCGTCGCGTCTGCGGGAAACACCATATATTTT. Translated: CSVASAGNTIYF.

This clonotype was counted at least ten times. The V gene is TRBV29-1, the J gene TRBJ1-1; D possibly corresponds to TRBD1 (6 bases). The CDR3 is 13 residues long. From germline, CDR1 is SQVTM and CDR2 ANQGSEA. V lost 7 bases and J lost 0, with 12 bases in between. The CDR3 reads CSAPGHLNTEAFF. DNA for the CDR3: TGCAGCGCCCCGGGACATCTGAACACTGAAGCTTTCTTT.

This clonotype was seen many times. The chain is built from TRBV4-1 and TRBJ2-5; D ambiguous. The V and J ends lost 3 bases and 2 bases respectively, with 10 bases between them. Germline V gene sequence: CDR1 MGHRA, CDR2 YSYEKL. CDR3 size: 14 residues. The CDR3 bases are TGCGCCAGCAGCCAGCGTCTAGGGCAAGAGACCCAGTACTTC. Translating it yields CASSQRLGQETQYF.

This clonotype was seen at least ten times. The chain uses TRBV5-1 and TRBJ2-5; either TRBD1 or TRBD2 may supply D (5 bases each). This CDR3 has 15 residues. The V end was cut by 4 bases, the J end by 2 bases, with 15 bases between. The germline gives CDR1 SGHRS, CDR2 YFSETQ. CDR3 protein: CASSRTTGTQETQYF. The CDR3 region has the DNA TGCGCCAGCAGCCGAACTACCGGGACGCAAGAGACCCAGTACTTC.

In its sample, this clonotype was seen many times. The chain recombines TRBV20-1 with TRBJ1-2; a possible D gene is TRBD1 (5 bases). Germline V gene lookup returns CDR1 DFQATT and CDR2 SNEGSKA (reference sequence). The ends were cut back, 3 bases at V and 7 bases at J, with 21 bases in the middle. The CDR3 loop spans 15 amino acids. In nucleotides, the CDR3 is TGCAGTGCTAGTCCCTCGGGCAGGGTTGAGTTTGGCTACACCTTC. This encodes CSASPSGRVEFGYTF.

A word on this clonotype: The CDR3 does not end in the conserved phenylalanine or tryptophan, so this is likely a read error. The V gene is TRBV5-1, the J gene TRBJ2-7, with 9 nucleotides matching TRBD1. Germline V lookup: CDR1 SGHRS, CDR2 YFSETQ. J lost 4 bases, V lost 0 bases, and 8 bases had no gene match. The CDR3 totals 16 residues. The DNA for the CDR3 is TGCGCCAGCAGCTTGGCTGGGACAGGGAAGGTTTACGAGCAGTACTAC. This translates into CASSLAGTGKVYEQYY.

At least ten counts were recorded for this clonotype. This chain uses TRBV29-1 with TRBJ2-3, with D unresolved. CDR3 length: 12 residues. Germline CDR1 and CDR2: SQVTM and ANQGSEA. V was cut by 6 bases and J by 2 bases, with 9 bases left in between. The CDR3 loop reads CSVSSITDTQYF. The CDR3 DNA is TGCAGCGTGTCGAGCATCACAGATACGCAGTATTTT.

This clonotype was picked up many times. The genes are TRBV4-3 and TRBJ2-1, with TRBD2 identical over 10 bases. The length of the CDR3 is 15 residues. CDR1 is LGHNA, CDR2 YSLEER, per germline. After removal of 1 base from V and 9 bases from J, the junction contained 6 bases not matched to a gene. The CDR3 bases are TGCGCCAGCAGCCAAGGGTCTAGCGGGAGTGGTGAGCAGTTCTTC. It yields the protein CASSQGSSGSGEQFF.

In this sample, this clonotype turned up many times. The chain uses TRBV10-3 and TRBJ2-3; D might be TRBD1 or TRBD2, each matching 5 bases. The CDR3 spans 13 residues. Trimming removed 8 bases at V and 4 bases at J, with 13 bases between. The germline V gene has CDR1 ENHRY and CDR2 SYGVKD. CDR3 nucleotide sequence: TGTGCCATCGGGGACCGTTTGTCAGATACGCAGTATTTT. Amino acids: CAIGDRLSDTQYF.

In its sample, this clonotype was seen many times. The genes are TRBV7-3 and TRBJ1-6, with 8 positions matching TRBD1. CDR1 is SGHTA and CDR2 is FQGTGA in the germline V gene. The CDR3 runs 14 residues. The ends lost 6 bases at V and 9 bases at J; junction bases unmatched: 7. The CDR3 sequence: CASSSQGAGSPLHF. The CDR3, as DNA: TGTGCCAGCAGTTCTCAGGGGGCGGGTTCACCCCTCCACTTT.

This clonotype was seen ten or more times. The gene calls are TRBV20-1 and TRBJ2-7; 7 bases fit TRBD2. CDR3 length equals 14 residues. V was pared by 0 bases and J by 7 bases, with 9 bases of the junction left unmatched. Per the germline V gene, CDR1 is DFQATT and CDR2 is SNEGSKA (reference sequence). CDR3 amino acids: CSARDHRAGLEQYF. CDR3 DNA: TGCAGTGCTAGAGATCACCGAGCGGGACTAGAGCAGTACTTC.

This clonotype occurred many times. CDR3: CASSPGQATYNEQFF. The CDR3, as DNA: TGTGCCAGCTCACCAGGACAGGCGACCTACAATGAGCAGTTCTTC. The V gene is TRBV18, the J gene TRBJ2-1; 7 nucleotides agree with TRBD1. V lost 2 bases, J lost 2 bases, and 3 bases stayed unmatched. Germline V lookup: CDR1 KGHSH, CDR2 LQKENI. This CDR3 has 15 residues. Full variable domain (rest looked up from reference TRBV18 and TRBJ2-1): NAGVMQNPRHLVRRRGQEARLRCSPMKGHSHVYWYRQLPEEGLKFMVYLQKENIIDESGMPKERFSAEFPKEGPSILRIQQVVRGDSAAYFCASSPGQATYNEQFFGPGTRLTVL.

This clonotype was seen ten or more times. J is TRBJ2-1 and V is TRBV20-1; D possibly corresponds to TRBD2 (5 bases). Germline V gene data show CDR1 as DFQATT and CDR2 as SNEGSKA (reference sequence). Trimming took 3 bases from V and 4 from J, leaving 13 bases between them. The CDR3 is made up of 14 amino acids. CDR3 sequence reads: CSARDVARYNEQFF. For the CDR3, the DNA is TGCAGTGCTAGGGATGTAGCGAGATACAATGAGCAGTTCTTC.

This clonotype has ten or more counts. This chain uses TRBV29-1 with TRBJ2-7; TRBD2 might be the D (6 bases). Germline-derived CDR1 and CDR2 are SQVTM and ANQGSEA. The V gene lost 2 bases and the J gene lost 1 base, with 9 bases spanning the gap. This CDR3 spans 13 amino acids. In DNA, the CDR3 is TGCAGCGTTGAATGGGGGACTTCCTACGAGCAGTACTTC. It specifies CSVEWGTSYEQYF.

V gene TRBV5-1 combines with J gene TRBJ1-1; tentatively, D is TRBD1 (6 bases). Trimming stripped 1 base from V and 3 bases from J, with 10 bases between. CDR1 is SGHRS, CDR2 YFSETQ, per germline. The CDR3 length is 14 residues. CDR3 protein: CASSLTGTHTEAFF. The DNA for the CDR3 is TGCGCCAGCAGCTTGACAGGGACGCACACTGAAGCTTTCTTT.

This clonotype was detected many times. This chain uses TRBV12-3 or TRBV12-4 with TRBJ2-5, with 8 bases lining up with TRBD1. The junction had 7 bases not matched to a gene; V was cut back by 6 bases and J by 7 bases. This CDR3 comprises 13 residues. CDR3 coding DNA: TGTGCCAGCAGAGCCTCCGGGACAGGGACCCAGTACTTC. Encoded protein: CASRASGTGTQYF.